This TCR beta chain was found in a study of T cells in localized non-small cell lung cancer. Study results and caveats: Uninvolved adjacent lung, not tumor, had the highest T cell clonality. Longer overall survival accompanied higher blood T cell density.

Trimming cost V 6 bases and J 10 bases; bases outside gene matches: 4. Germline V gene sequence: CDR1 MNHEY, CDR2 SVGAGI. The CDR3 contains 12 residues. Assay: immunoSEQ multiplex PCR; the TCRdb copy retains only in-frame clones and omits some. The table has about 35,000 clones, roughly 90% seen once. Remarks on this clone: Its antigen is not identified.

This chain links TRBV6-5 with TRBJ1-4; 8 bases align to TRBD1. The clonotype comes from a female donor of 60 years or more with stage II lung adenocarcinoma. Sequencing used peripheral blood mononuclear cells, obtained before any cancer treatment. CDR3 protein: CASSPDRAKLFF. CDR3 in DNA: TGTGCCAGCAGCCCGGACAGGGCAAAACTGTTTTTT.